A single sample is the source of the 32 T cell receptor beta chains below, sequenced in a study of metastatic and nonmetastatic thyroid tumors. TCRdb re-called clones via MiXCR from the PCR reads. The repertoire holds approximately 50,000 clones, with about 4% as singletons. Prior to thyroid surgery, none of the patients had received any treatment. The sample was blood. The receptors derive from a female donor with papillary thyroid cancer or a benign thyroid nodule (not recorded which). Some clones in this sample may be carry-over from other donors' samples.

This clone was found many times. The V gene is TRBV7-3, the J gene TRBJ2-1; no firm D call. Germline V gives CDR1 SGHTA, CDR2 FQGTGA. Trimming cost V 5 bases and J 8 bases, with 13 bases left between them. This CDR3 spans 13 amino acids. The CDR3 sequence is CASSTPLSHEQFF. The CDR3 DNA reads TGTGCCAGCAGCACACCACTAAGCCATGAGCAGTTCTTC.

This clone was found a few times. V gene TRBV5-6 combines with J gene TRBJ2-1, with no clear D. This CDR3 comprises 12 residues. Trimming took off 8 bases at V and 6 bases at J, with 12 bases between the two ends. Germline V CDR1 and CDR2: SGHDT, YYEEEE. The CDR3 DNA reads as TGTGCCAGTCGAAAGGAGTTCAATGAGCAGTTCTTC. It encodes CASRKEFNEQFF. Drawing the rest from reference TRBV5-6 and TRBJ2-1, the complete variable domain is DAGVTQSPTHLIKTRGQQVTLRCSPKSGHDTVSWYQQALGQGPQFIFQYYEEEERQRGNFPDRFSGHQFPNYSSELNVNALLLGDSALYLCASRKEFNEQFFGPGTRLTVL.

This clone has only a few counts. This chain links TRBV12-3 or TRBV12-4 with TRBJ2-1; D gene unclear. Trimming cost V 5 bases and J 4 bases, with 12 bases left between them. The CDR3 is 14 amino acids. The chain's CDR3 is CASSRVGRYNEQFF. The DNA for the CDR3 is TGTGCCAGCAGTCGGGTGGGAAGGTACAATGAGCAGTTCTTC.

This clone was counted at least ten times. The V gene is TRBV20-1, the J gene TRBJ1-1; D not certain. Deletions cut 1 base from V and 3 bases from J, with 9 bases between. CDR3 size: 13 residues. Germline CDR1 is DFQATT and CDR2 is SNEGSKA (reference sequence). The CDR3 reads CSARADLHTEAFF. CDR3 sequence (DNA): TGCAGTGCTAGAGCGGATCTCCACACTGAAGCTTTCTTT.

This clone came up many times. The chain recombines TRBV6-1 with TRBJ2-5; possibly TRBD1 for D (5 bases). The V gene's germline CDR1 is MNHNS and CDR2 SASEGT. The CDR3 loop spans 11 amino acids. The germline V and J ends were trimmed by 8 bases and 14 bases, with 18 bases remaining between them. DNA of the CDR3: TGTGCCAGCGGGAATGGGGCTAGATCTTACTTC. This encodes CASGNGARSYF.

This clone was seen at least ten times. The CDR3 reads CSARVADWEQYF. The CDR3 region has the DNA TGCAGTGCTAGAGTCGCCGACTGGGAGCAGTACTTC. The chain couples TRBV20-1 to TRBJ2-7; D call uncertain. This CDR3 is built from 12 residues. The V gene lost 1 base and the J gene lost 7 bases, with 11 bases spanning the gap. Germline values: CDR1 DFQATT, CDR2 SNEGSKA (reference sequence).

This clone was seen repeatedly, ten times or more. The chain couples TRBV3-1 to TRBJ2-7; 8 bases fit TRBD2. The CDR3 runs to 16 residues. The germline V gene has CDR1 LGHDT and CDR2 YNNKEL (reference sequence). V dropped 8 bases and J dropped 3; count of bases not matched to a gene: 15. The CDR3 spells CASSHSGGGGLYEQYF. For the CDR3, the DNA is TGTGCCAGCTCACATTCGGGGGGGGGAGGGCTCTACGAGCAGTACTTC.

The gene calls are TRBV6-2 or TRBV6-3 and TRBJ1-4, with unresolved D. Germline CDR1 MNHEY, CDR2 SVGEGT. V lost 0 bases and J 10 bases, leaving 9 bases between the germline ends. There are 13 residues in the CDR3. The CDR3 here is CASSYSKGGKLFF. CDR3 bases: TGTGCCAGCAGTTACTCGAAAGGTGGAAAACTGTTTTTT.

This clone was seen a handful of times. V and J are TRBV28 and TRBJ1-6; TRBD1 agrees at 10 bases. Germline V gives CDR1 MDHEN, CDR2 SYDVKM. There are 14 residues in the CDR3. V lost 3 bases, J lost 11 bases, and 4 bases stayed unmatched. CDR3 nucleotides: TGTGCCAGCAGTTTGGGGACAGGGGATCCACCCCTCCACTTT. Translating it yields CASSLGTGDPPLHF. Full variable domain (missing parts from reference TRBV28 and TRBJ1-6): DVKVTQSSRYLVKRTGEKVFLECVQDMDHENMFWYRQDPGLGLRLIYFSYDVKMKEKGDIPEGYSVSREKKERFSLILESASTNQTSMYLCASSLGTGDPPLHFGNGTRLTVT.

This clone has ten or more counts. The J gene is TRBJ2-3, the V gene TRBV12-3 or TRBV12-4, with unresolved D. This CDR3 has 11 amino acids. The germline V and J ends were trimmed by 4 bases and 2 bases, with 1 base remaining between them. This CDR3 is CASSYTDTQYF. The CDR3 DNA reads as TGTGCCAGCAGTTACACAGATACGCAGTATTTT.

Of note for this clone: An end of the junction does not agree with germline; a read error may underlie this. The CDR3 nucleotides read TGTACCAGCACACGGAAAACCGGGACTAGCGGGGGTTACGAGCAGTACTTC. As protein: CTSTRKTGTSGGYEQYF. The chain joins TRBV6-2 or TRBV6-3 to TRBJ2-7; 14 bases map to TRBD2. CDR3 length: 17 residues. Germline V gene sequence: CDR1 MNHEY, CDR2 SVGEGT.

This clone was detected ten times or more. The chain joins TRBV4-2 to TRBJ1-2; TRBD1 is a possible D gene (5 bases). The V gene lost 1 base and the J gene lost 2 bases, with 5 bases spanning the gap. The germline gives CDR1 LGHNA, CDR2 YNFKEQ. This CDR3 region has 13 residues. The CDR3 sequence: CASSQGQNYGYTF. CDR3 DNA: TGTGCCAGCAGCCAAGGACAGAACTATGGCTACACCTTC.

This clone was observed at least ten times. The rearrangement joins TRBV24-1 to TRBJ2-5; perhaps TRBD2 as D (5 bases). This CDR3 spans 13 amino acids. Trimming pared 3 bases from V and 7 bases from J, leaving 11 bases between. Germline CDR1 and CDR2: KGHDR and SFDVKD. The CDR3 sequence: CATSDRGRGTQYF. The CDR3 coding sequence is TGTGCCACCAGTGATCGAGGACGGGGGACCCAGTACTTC.

There are many counts of this clone. The chain joins TRBV12-3 or TRBV12-4 to TRBJ1-1, with TRBD1 as a possible D gene (6 bases). The CDR3 is 16 amino acids. Trimming stripped 3 bases from V and 4 bases from J, with 18 bases between. The DNA for the CDR3 is TGTGCCAGCAGTTTCATTAGGGGGGGTTCGAGCACTGAAGCTTTCTTT. This gives the protein CASSFIRGGSSTEAFF.

This clone was observed a few times. This chain connects TRBV20-1 to TRBJ2-7, with 7 bases identical to TRBD2. This CDR3 contains 14 residues. Germline V lookup: CDR1 DFQATT, CDR2 SNEGSKA (reference sequence). V lost 4 bases to trimming and J lost 4 bases; unmatched junction nucleotides: 10. In DNA, the CDR3 is TGCAGTGCTACCATCGGGGGAGGGTGGTACGAGCAGTACTTC. Translating it yields CSATIGGGWYEQYF.

This clone was seen a few times. The gene calls are TRBV6-1 and TRBJ2-2, with D maybe TRBD1 (6 bases). Germline CDR1 MNHNS, CDR2 SASEGT. Trimming stripped 6 bases from V and 1 base from J, with 9 bases between. The CDR3 spans 14 residues. The CDR3 DNA reads TGTGCCAGCAGAACGGGACAGAACACCGGGGAGCTGTTTTTT. The encoded protein is CASRTGQNTGELFF.

This clone appeared a few times. The chain recombines TRBV29-1 with TRBJ2-7; maybe TRBD1 (6 bases). Germline assignment: CDR1 SQVTM and CDR2 ANQGSEA. This CDR3 has 13 residues. Trimming took 4 bases from V and 2 from J, leaving 12 bases between them. The CDR3 nucleotides are TGCAGCGTTGGTATAGGGGGACCCTACGAGCAGTACTTC. Amino acid sequence: CSVGIGGPYEQYF.

This clone has a handful of counts. The chain has TRBV7-9 and TRBJ1-2; maybe TRBD1 (5 bases). The ends were cut back, 10 bases at V and 8 bases at J, with 20 bases in the middle. Germline CDR1 is SEHNR and CDR2 is FQNEAQ (reference sequence). The CDR3 sequence is 13 residues long. This chain's CDR3 is CAIGLAGLGGYTF. DNA for the CDR3: TGTGCCATCGGCTTGGCAGGGCTTGGAGGCTACACCTTC. The full variable domain, its missing parts supplied by reference TRBV7-9 and TRBJ1-2, is DTGVSQNPRHKITKRGQNVTFRCDPISEHNRLYWYRQTLGQGPEFLTYFQNEAQLEKSRLLSDRFSAERPKGSFSTLEIQRTEQGDSAMYLCAIGLAGLGGYTFGSGTRLTVV.

A few counts support this clone. The genes are TRBV19 and TRBJ1-2; 9 bases align to TRBD1. CDR1 is LNHDA and CDR2 is SQIVND in the germline V gene (reference sequence). The V segment lost 10 bases and the J segment 6 bases; nucleotides outside the gene matches: 9. The CDR3 covers 13 residues. CDR3 loop: CATYRDRAHGYTF. CDR3 nucleotide sequence: TGTGCCACATACCGGGACAGGGCCCATGGCTACACCTTC. Variable domain in full (rest from reference TRBV19 and TRBJ1-2): DGGITQSPKYLFRKEGQNVTLSCEQNLNHDAMYWYRQDPGQGLRLIYYSQIVNDFQKGDIAEGYSVSREKKESFPLTVTSAQKNPTAFYLCATYRDRAHGYTFGSGTRLTVV.

The table lists this clone with many counts. The chain joins TRBV3-1 to TRBJ2-3; TRBD1 aligns across 11 bases. The CDR3 sequence is 17 residues long. In germline, CDR1 is LGHDT, CDR2 YNNKEL (reference sequence). With V trimmed by 0 bases and J by 1 base, 3 bases remained unmatched. The CDR3 loop is CASSQEDRGHGTDTQYF. CDR3 DNA: TGTGCCAGCAGCCAAGAGGACAGGGGGCATGGCACAGATACGCAGTATTTT.

This clone occurred a few times. The genes are TRBV19 and TRBJ1-5, with 9 bases that match TRBD1. The CDR3 length is 16 residues. The J segment lost 6 bases and the V segment lost 4 bases, leaving 10 bases of the junction unmatched. CDR1 and CDR2 from the germline V gene are LNHDA and SQIVND (reference sequence). This chain's CDR3 is CASSTRPQGAVQPQHF. The CDR3 DNA is TGTGCCAGTAGTACCCGACCACAGGGGGCGGTTCAGCCCCAGCATTTT.

Ten or more counts support this clone. The CDR3 protein is CASRKETGQTYNEQFF. CDR3 nucleotide sequence: TGTGCCAGCAGAAAGGAAACGGGACAGACATACAATGAGCAGTTCTTC. V gene TRBV5-6 combines with J gene TRBJ2-1, with 7 nucleotides matching TRBD1. CDR1 is SGHDT and CDR2 is YYEEEE in the germline V gene. V shed 5 bases and J 4 bases; nucleotides not matched to a gene: 12. This CDR3 has 16 residues.

This clone was found many times. Its ends do not fully match the called genes, so a read error is possible. V gene TRBV20-1 combines with J gene TRBJ2-3, with D tentatively TRBD2 (6 bases). Germline CDR1 DFQATT, CDR2 SNEGSKA (reference sequence). The CDR3 totals 14 residues. The CDR3, as DNA: TGCAGTGGTAGACTAGTAACCGACTCAGATACGCAGTATTTT. Translated: CSGRLVTDSDTQYF.

The chain combines TRBV20-1 with TRBJ2-7; D possibly corresponds to TRBD1 (6 bases). The germline V gene has CDR1 DFQATT and CDR2 SNEGSKA (reference sequence). Between the trimmed V and J ends, which lost 6 bases and 2 bases, there was a span of 14 bases. The CDR3 consists of 13 residues. The CDR3 DNA follows: TGCAGTGCCCAGGACAGCCTAACCTACGAGCAGTACTTC. It translates to CSAQDSLTYEQYF.

At least ten counts were recorded for this clone. V is TRBV7-3 and J is TRBJ2-3; a weak D match, TRBD1 (5 bases). Germline V gene lookup returns CDR1 SGHTA and CDR2 FQGTGA. The length of the CDR3 is 13 residues. The V gene lost 3 bases and the J gene lost 4 bases, with 8 bases spanning the gap. As DNA, the CDR3 is TGTGCCAGCAGCTTTCAGGGCTCAGATACGCAGTATTTT. It is translated as CASSFQGSDTQYF.

This clone has a count of ten or more. V and J are TRBV12-3 or TRBV12-4 and TRBJ1-5, with D tentatively TRBD1 (5 bases). Trimming took 4 bases from V and 0 from J, leaving 13 bases between them. This CDR3 contains 16 residues. As DNA, the CDR3 is TGTGCCAGCAGTTCGGGGGACGGATATAGCAATCAGCCCCAGCATTTT. Translated: CASSSGDGYSNQPQHF.

This clone rates as medium-sized. At the DNA level, this CDR3 is encoded by other sequences in the same sample as well. This sequence joins TRBV11-3 and TRBJ2-7; 9 bases map to TRBD2. The CDR3 covers 14 residues. Unmatched junction bases numbered 2, after V lost 3 bases and J lost 2 bases. Germline CDR1 reads SGHNT; CDR2 reads YENEEA. The CDR3 region is CASSLTSGAYEQYF. Here the CDR3 DNA reads TGTGCCAGCAGCTTGACTAGCGGAGCCTACGAGCAGTACTTC.

This clone came up many times. This chain links TRBV27 with TRBJ1-5; D is undetermined. This CDR3 spans 14 amino acids. Trimming took off 0 bases at V and 9 bases at J, with 12 bases between the two ends. Germline CDR1 MNHEY, CDR2 SMNVEV (reference sequence). Here the CDR3 reads CASSLSAPPTPQHF. Written as DNA, the CDR3 is TGTGCCAGCAGTTTATCGGCTCCACCAACGCCCCAGCATTTT.

The chain links TRBV11-1 to TRBJ2-7; D possibly matches TRBD1 or TRBD2 (5 bases each). V was trimmed by 6 bases and J by 5 bases, leaving 20 bases between them. CDR3 length: 15 residues. From germline, CDR1 is SGHAT and CDR2 FQDESV (reference sequence). The CDR3 nucleotides are TGTGCCAGCAGTCTGGGACCCGCGGCCGTAAACGAGCAGTACTTC. Its protein is CASSLGPAAVNEQYF.

A few counts support this clone. This sequence joins TRBV19 and TRBJ2-1; 10 bases are a match to TRBD2. V shed 6 bases, J shed 9 bases, and the junction held 11 bases outside the gene matches. This CDR3 contains 15 residues. Germline CDR1 LNHDA, CDR2 SQIVND (reference sequence). CDR3 in amino acids: CASRGLSGRASEQFF. CDR3 coding DNA: TGTGCCAGTAGGGGTCTGAGCGGGAGGGCGTCTGAGCAGTTCTTC.

The V gene is TRBV28, the J gene TRBJ2-7; 9 bases are shared with TRBD1. The CDR3 loop spans 13 amino acids. Germline V gene sequence: CDR1 MDHEN, CDR2 SYDVKM. J gave up 6 bases and V 6 bases, and 6 bases lay outside the gene matches. The CDR3 nucleotides read TGTGCCAGCAGCCTGGGACAGGGAAGCGAGCAGTACTTC. Translated: CASSLGQGSEQYF.

Many counts were recorded for this clone. This chain connects TRBV20-1 to TRBJ1-5; D not resolved. V dropped 4 bases and J dropped 0 bases, with 7 bases sitting between them. This CDR3 has 13 residues. Germline CDR1 is DFQATT and CDR2 is SNEGSKA (reference sequence). CDR3 DNA sequence: TGCAGTGCTATCTTGGGTAGCAATCAGCCCCAGCATTTT. This codes for CSAILGSNQPQHF.